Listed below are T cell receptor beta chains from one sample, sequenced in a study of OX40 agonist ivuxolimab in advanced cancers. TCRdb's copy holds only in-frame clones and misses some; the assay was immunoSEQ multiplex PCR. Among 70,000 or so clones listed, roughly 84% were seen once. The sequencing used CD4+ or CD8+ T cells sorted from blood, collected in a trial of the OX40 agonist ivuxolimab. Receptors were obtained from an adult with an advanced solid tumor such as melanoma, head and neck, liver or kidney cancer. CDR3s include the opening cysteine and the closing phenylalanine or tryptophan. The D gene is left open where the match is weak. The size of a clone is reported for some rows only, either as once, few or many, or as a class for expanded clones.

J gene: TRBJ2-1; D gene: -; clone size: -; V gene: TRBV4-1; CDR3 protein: CASSLVDRPYNEQFF; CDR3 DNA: TGCGCCAGCAGCCTAGTTGACAGGCCGTACAATGAGCAGTTCTTC
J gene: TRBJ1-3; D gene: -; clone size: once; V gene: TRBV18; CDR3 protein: CASSPPQGSSGNTIYF; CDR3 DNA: TGTGCCAGCTCACCACCCCAGGGAAGCTCTGGAAACACCATATATTTT
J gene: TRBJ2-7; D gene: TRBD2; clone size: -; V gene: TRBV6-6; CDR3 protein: CASSLALAGEYEQYF; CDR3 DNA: TGTGCCAGCAGTTTAGCGCTAGCGGGGGAGTACGAGCAGTACTTC
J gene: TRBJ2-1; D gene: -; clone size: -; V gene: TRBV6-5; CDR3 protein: CASRGGGSYNEQFF; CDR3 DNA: TGTGCCAGCAGAGGGGGGGGCTCCTACAATGAGCAGTTCTTC
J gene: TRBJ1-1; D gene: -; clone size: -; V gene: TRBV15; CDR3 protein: CATSRARGSPEAFF; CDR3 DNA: TGTGCCACCAGCAGAGCCCGGGGGTCGCCTGAAGCTTTCTTT
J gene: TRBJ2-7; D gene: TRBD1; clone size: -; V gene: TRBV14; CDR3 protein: CASSPSGTVLYEQYF; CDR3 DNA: TGTGCCAGCAGCCCTTCCGGGACAGTCTTATACGAGCAGTACTTC
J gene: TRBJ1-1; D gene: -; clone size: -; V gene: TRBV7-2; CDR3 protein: CASSPSGDTTEAFF; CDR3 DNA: TGTGCCAGCAGCCCTAGCGGTGACACGACTGAAGCTTTCTTT
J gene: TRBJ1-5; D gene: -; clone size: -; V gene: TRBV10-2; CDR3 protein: CASKGARDQPQHF; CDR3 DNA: TGCGCCAGCAAAGGGGCTAGGGATCAGCCCCAGCATTTT
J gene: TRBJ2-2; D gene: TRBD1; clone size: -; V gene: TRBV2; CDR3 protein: CASRPGQGAGTGELFF; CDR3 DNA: TGTGCCAGCAGACCCGGACAGGGGGCAGGAACCGGGGAGCTGTTTTTT
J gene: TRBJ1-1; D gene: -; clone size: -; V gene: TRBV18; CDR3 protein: CASSPLQGEAFF; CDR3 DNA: TGTGCCAGCTCACCACTGCAGGGTGAAGCTTTCTTT
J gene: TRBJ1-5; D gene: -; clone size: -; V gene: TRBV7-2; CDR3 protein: CASSPGRQPQHF; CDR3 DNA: TGTGCCAGCAGTCCCGGGAGACAGCCCCAGCATTTT
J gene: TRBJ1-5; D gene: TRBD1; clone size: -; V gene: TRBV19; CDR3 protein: CASRPTGGSNQPQHF; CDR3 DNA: TGTGCCAGTAGACCGACAGGGGGGAGCAATCAGCCCCAGCATTTT
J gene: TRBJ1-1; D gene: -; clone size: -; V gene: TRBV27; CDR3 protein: CASSFSWGGTEAFF; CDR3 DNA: TGTGCCAGCAGTTTCTCCTGGGGGGGCACTGAAGCTTTCTTT
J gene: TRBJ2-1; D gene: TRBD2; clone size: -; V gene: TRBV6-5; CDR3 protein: CASSWRGGLYNEQFF; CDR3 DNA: TGTGCCAGCAGTTGGCGGGGGGGTCTTTACAATGAGCAGTTCTTC
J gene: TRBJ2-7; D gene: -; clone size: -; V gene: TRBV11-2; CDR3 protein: CASSDAGTAPGYEQYF; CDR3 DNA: TGTGCCAGCAGCGATGCCGGGACGGCCCCAGGATACGAGCAGTACTTC
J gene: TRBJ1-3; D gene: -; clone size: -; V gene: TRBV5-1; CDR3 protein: CASSLQLQGLSGNTIYF; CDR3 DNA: TGCGCCAGCAGCTTACAGTTACAGGGTCTCTCTGGAAACACCATATATTTT
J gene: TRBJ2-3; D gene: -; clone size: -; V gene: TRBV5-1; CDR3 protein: CASSLGVDSSTDTQYF; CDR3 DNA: TGCGCCAGCAGCTTGGGGGTTGACAGTAGCACAGATACGCAGTATTTT
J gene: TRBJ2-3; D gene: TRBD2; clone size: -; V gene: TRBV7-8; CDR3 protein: CASSQTGGAGTDTQYF; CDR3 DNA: TGTGCCAGCAGCCAGACGGGGGGGGCGGGCACAGATACGCAGTATTTT
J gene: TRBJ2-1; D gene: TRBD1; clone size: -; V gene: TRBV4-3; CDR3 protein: CASSQDRDRGLYTSYNEQFF; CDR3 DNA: TGCGCCAGCAGCCAAGATAGGGACAGGGGGCTTTACACCTCCTACAATGAGCAGTTCTTC
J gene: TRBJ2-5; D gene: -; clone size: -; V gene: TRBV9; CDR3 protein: CASSVVGIAQETQYF; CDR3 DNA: TGTGCCAGCAGCGTAGTTGGGATTGCCCAAGAGACCCAGTACTTC
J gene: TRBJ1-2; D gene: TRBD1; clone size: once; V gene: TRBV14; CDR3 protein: CASSPRTGGGYGYTF; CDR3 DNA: TGTGCCAGCAGCCCTCGGACAGGGGGCGGCTATGGCTACACCTTC
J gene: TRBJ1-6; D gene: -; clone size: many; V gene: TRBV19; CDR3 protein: CASSILYNSPLHF; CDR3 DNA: TGTGCCAGTAGTATTCTCTACAATTCACCCCTCCACTTT
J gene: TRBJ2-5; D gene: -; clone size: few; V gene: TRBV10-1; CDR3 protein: CASSGGAGETQYF; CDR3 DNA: TGCGCCAGCAGTGGGGGAGCAGGGGAGACCCAGTACTTC
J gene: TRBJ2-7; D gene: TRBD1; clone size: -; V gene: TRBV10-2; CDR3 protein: CASSERQGGYEQYF; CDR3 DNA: TGCGCCAGCAGTGAGAGACAGGGGGGGTACGAGCAGTACTTC
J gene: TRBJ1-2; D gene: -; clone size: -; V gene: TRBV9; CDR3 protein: CASSVGQGDGYTF; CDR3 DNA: TGTGCCAGCAGCGTAGGTCAGGGAGATGGCTACACCTTC
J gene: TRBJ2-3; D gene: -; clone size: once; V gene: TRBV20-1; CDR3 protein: CSATQGNTQYF; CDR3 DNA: TGCAGTGCAACTCAGGGGAATACGCAGTATTTT
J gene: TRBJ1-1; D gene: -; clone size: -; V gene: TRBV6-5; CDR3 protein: CASRGTEAFF; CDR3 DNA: TGTGCCAGCCGGGGGACTGAAGCTTTCTTT
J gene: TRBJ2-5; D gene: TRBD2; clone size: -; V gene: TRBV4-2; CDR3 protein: CASSQGASGGWQETQYF; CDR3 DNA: TGTGCCAGCAGCCAAGGGGCTAGCGGGGGATGGCAAGAGACCCAGTACTTC
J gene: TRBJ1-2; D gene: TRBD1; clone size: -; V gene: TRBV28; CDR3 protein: CASSLSGQGYGYTF; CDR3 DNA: TGTGCCAGCAGCCTCAGCGGACAGGGCTATGGCTACACCTTC
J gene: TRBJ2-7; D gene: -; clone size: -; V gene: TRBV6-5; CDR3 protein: CASRLRIGPTYEQYF; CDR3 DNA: TGTGCCAGCAGACTCCGGATTGGCCCTACCTACGAGCAGTACTTC
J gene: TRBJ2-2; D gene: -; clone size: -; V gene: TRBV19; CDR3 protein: CASRKRQGKSGELFF; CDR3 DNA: TGTGCCAGCAGAAAGCGCCAGGGTAAATCCGGGGAGCTGTTTTTT
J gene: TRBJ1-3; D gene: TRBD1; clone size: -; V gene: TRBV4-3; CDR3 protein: CASSAGGSGNTIYF; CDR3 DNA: TGCGCCAGCAGTGCAGGGGGCTCTGGAAACACCATATATTTT
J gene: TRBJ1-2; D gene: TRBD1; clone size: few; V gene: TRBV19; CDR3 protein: CASSTPGQGAYGYTF; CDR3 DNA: TGTGCCAGTAGTACTCCGGGACAGGGAGCCTATGGCTACACCTTC
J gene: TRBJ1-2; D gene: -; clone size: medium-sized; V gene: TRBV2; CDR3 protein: CASSEGVYGYTF; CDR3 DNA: TGTGCCAGCAGTGAGGGGGTCTATGGCTACACCTTC
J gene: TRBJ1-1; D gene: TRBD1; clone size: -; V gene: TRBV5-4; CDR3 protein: CASSKGQGEYLAFF; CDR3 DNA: TGTGCCAGCAGCAAGGGACAGGGAGAGTATTTGGCTTTCTTT
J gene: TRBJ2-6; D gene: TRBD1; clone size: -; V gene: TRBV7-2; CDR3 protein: CASSIGTGAGANVLTF; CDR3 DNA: TGTGCCAGCAGCATCGGGACAGGGGCTGGGGCCAACGTCCTGACTTTC
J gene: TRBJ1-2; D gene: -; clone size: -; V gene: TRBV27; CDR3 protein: CASRPRGRVMANYGYTF; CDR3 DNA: TGTGCCAGCAGACCCCGCGGCAGGGTAATGGCTAACTATGGCTACACCTTC
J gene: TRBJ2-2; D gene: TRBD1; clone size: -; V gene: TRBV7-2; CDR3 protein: CASSSRRGRGHTGELFF; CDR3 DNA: TGTGCCAGCAGCTCCCGAAGGGGGCGAGGTCACACCGGGGAGCTGTTTTTT
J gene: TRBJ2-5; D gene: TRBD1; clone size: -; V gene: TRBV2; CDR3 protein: CASSSDRVETQYF; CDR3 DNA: TGTGCCAGCAGTTCTGACAGGGTAGAGACCCAGTACTTC
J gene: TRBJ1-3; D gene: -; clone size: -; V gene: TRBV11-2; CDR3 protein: CASSLVPGVLGNTIYF; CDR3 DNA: TGTGCCAGCAGCTTAGTGCCCGGGGTGTTGGGAAACACCATATATTTT
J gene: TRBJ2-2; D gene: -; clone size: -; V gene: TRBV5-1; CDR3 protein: CASSTQMTGSGELFF; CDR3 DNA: TGCGCCAGCAGCACTCAAATGACGGGTTCCGGGGAGCTGTTTTTT
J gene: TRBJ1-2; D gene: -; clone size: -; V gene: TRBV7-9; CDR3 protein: CASSFLDNYGYTF; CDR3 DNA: TGTGCCAGCAGCTTCTTGGACAACTATGGCTACACCTTC
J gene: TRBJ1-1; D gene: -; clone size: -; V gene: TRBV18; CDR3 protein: CASSPNSPPTEAFF; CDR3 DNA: TGTGCCAGCTCACCGAACAGTCCGCCCACTGAAGCTTTCTTT
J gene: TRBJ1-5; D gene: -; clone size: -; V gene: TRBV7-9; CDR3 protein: CASSLGAGHQPQHF; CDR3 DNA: TGTGCCAGCAGCTTAGGGGCAGGGCATCAGCCCCAGCATTTT
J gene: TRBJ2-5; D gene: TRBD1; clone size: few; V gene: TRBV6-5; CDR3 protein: CASSLQGAGETQYF; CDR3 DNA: TGTGCCAGCAGTTTACAGGGGGCGGGGGAGACCCAGTACTTC